This is a list of T cell receptor beta chains from one sample in a study of radiotherapy plus CTLA-4 blockade in lung cancer. Produced via immunoSEQ multiplex PCR; TCRdb's table is partial and in-frame only. The sample shows 45,000 to 60,000 clones, approximately 80% of them seen only once. The source material was peripheral blood, sampled from a patient treated with radiotherapy plus ipilimumab. These receptors were obtained from a human donor with non-small cell lung cancer whose response to radiotherapy plus ipilimumab could not be evaluated. Both conserved end residues are part of each CDR3.

CDR3aa,j_gene,v_gene
CASSFPGQGSEAFF,TRBJ1-1,TRBV5-1
CASSMAGGPFRETQYF,TRBJ2-5,TRBV19
CASSSRGTPGNEQFF,TRBJ2-1,TRBV7-3
CASSPQGRVGKQYF,TRBJ2-7,TRBV14
CASSKESTGGGIEAFF,TRBJ1-1,TRBV2
CASSTAQGAGYGYTF,TRBJ1-2,TRBV7-9
CATSRDRGDQPQHF,TRBJ1-5,TRBV15
CASGDRVDGYTF,TRBJ1-2,TRBV28
CAWSPREDNEQFF,TRBJ2-1,TRBV30
CASSDSVFRTDTQYF,TRBJ2-3,TRBV10-1